Shown below are 32 T cell receptor beta chains from a single sample sequenced in a study of CD8 T cells in ankylosing spondylitis. Study results and caveats: Typical of ankylosing spondylitis blood, it appeared, was a TCR beta motif of about eight highly homologous variants.

No antigen is known for these receptors. MiXCR was run by TCRdb on the 5' RACE reads, yielding one entry per CDR3 protein. Of around 770,000 distinct CDR3 sequences in the sample, over 9.5% are singletons; the top ten hold about 0.5%. Sequencing was performed on blood, either unsorted or a sorted T cell fraction (not recorded which). The source of these receptors is a male donor with ankylosing spondylitis.

The V and J genes are TRBV10-2 and TRBJ1-4; D perhaps matches TRBD1 (6 bases). The CDR3 contains 15 residues. Trimming removed 5 bases at V and 7 bases at J, with 17 bases between. Germline CDR1 is WSHSY and CDR2 is SAAADI. The CDR3 region has the DNA TGCGCCAGCAGTTTCACAGGGTCGAGGGGTGAAAAACTGTTTTTT. This sequence encodes CASSFTGSRGEKLFF.

A few counts support this clonotype. The chain employs TRBV28 and TRBJ2-3, with 10 nucleotides matching TRBD1. The V gene's germline CDR1 is MDHEN and CDR2 SYDVKM. V was pared by 11 bases and J by 7 bases, with 12 bases of the junction left unmatched. The CDR3 is 14 residues long. The CDR3 DNA sequence: TGTGCCGGGGGACAGGGGTCGGATCAAAATACGCAGTATTTT. Amino acids: CAGGQGSDQNTQYF. The full variable domain, in which reference TRBV28 and TRBJ2-3 provide the parts outside the CDR3, is DVKVTQSSRYLVKRTGEKVFLECVQDMDHENMFWYRQDPGLGLRLIYFSYDVKMKEKGDIPEGYSVSREKKERFSLILESASTNQTSMYLCAGGQGSDQNTQYFGPGTRLTVL.

This clonotype has only a few counts. The V call is TRBV20-1, the J call TRBJ1-1, with a weak D call TRBD1 (5 bases). The ends were cut back, 5 bases at V and 10 bases at J, with 17 bases in the middle. Germline V gives CDR1 DFQATT, CDR2 SNEGSKA (reference sequence). The CDR3 is 12 amino acids. In DNA form, the CDR3 reads TGCAGTGCTCCAGACGGGGGGACGGGAGCTTTCTTT. This translates into CSAPDGGTGAFF.

The table lists this clonotype with a few counts. J is TRBJ2-7 and V is TRBV4-2; D is perhaps TRBD1 (6 bases). V lost 4 bases, J lost 3 bases, and 22 bases lay in between. The CDR3 loop spans 17 amino acids. The germline CDR1 and CDR2 sequences are LGHNA and YNFKEQ. The CDR3 loop reads CASSRSGQIYSFYEQYF. CDR3 nucleotides: TGTGCCAGCAGCCGGTCCGGACAGATTTACTCTTTCTACGAGCAGTACTTC.

There are a few counts of this clonotype. The chain employs TRBV5-5 and TRBJ1-1, with D maybe TRBD1 (6 bases). Germline V lookup: CDR1 SGHKS, CDR2 YYEKEE (reference sequence). V lost 4 bases to trimming and J lost 1 base, with 17 bases between them. The length of the CDR3 is 16 residues. The chain's CDR3 is CASSRRGRMANTEAFF. DNA of the CDR3: TGTGCCAGCAGCCGTCGGGGGCGAATGGCGAACACTGAAGCTTTCTTT. Full variable domain (remainder filled in from reference TRBV5-5 and TRBJ1-1): DAGVTQSPTHLIKTRGQQVTLRCSPISGHKSVSWYQQVLGQGPQFIFQYYEKEERGRGNFPDRFSARQFPNYSSELNVNALLLGDSALYLCASSRRGRMANTEAFFGQGTRLTVV.

The chain employs TRBV6-1 and TRBJ2-2; D is perhaps TRBD1 (5 bases). V was trimmed by 6 bases and J by 0 bases, leaving 17 bases between them. The CDR3 has 17 residues. Per the germline V gene, CDR1 is MNHNS and CDR2 is SASEGT. The CDR3 loop is CASSRWRPTANTGELFF. The DNA for the CDR3 is TGTGCCAGCAGCCGATGGCGCCCGACAGCGAACACCGGGGAGCTGTTTTTT.

The chain uses TRBV5-1 and TRBJ2-3; the D is unclear. The CDR3 consists of 14 residues. V was cut by 3 bases and J by 3 bases, with 11 bases left in between. Germline loops: CDR1 SGHRS, CDR2 YFSETQ. CDR3 nucleotides: TGCGCCAGCAGCTCAGTGACGTGGACAGATACGCAGTATTTT. Translation: CASSSVTWTDTQYF.

Points on this clonotype: Here the CDR3 omits its conserved ending phenylalanine or tryptophan, so a read error is the likely source. This rearrangement joins TRBV3-1 to TRBJ2-1; 12 bases are shared with TRBD2. The CDR3 extends over 19 amino acids. The trim removed 11 bases at V and 0 bases at J, leaving 17 bases unmatched. Germline loops: CDR1 LGHDT, CDR2 YNNKEL (reference sequence). In DNA form, the CDR3 reads TGTGCCTTCAGTTTGATCAGACTAGCGGGGGTGAACTCCTACAATGAGCAGTTCTTG. It translates to CAFSLIRLAGVNSYNEQFL.

This chain links TRBV7-8 with TRBJ1-5, with D tentatively TRBD1 (5 bases). CDR3 length: 15 residues. Per germline, CDR1 SGHVS and CDR2 FQNEAQ. V was pared by 1 base and J by 5 bases, with 12 bases between. CDR3 protein: CASSLGGGQDQPQHF. The CDR3, as DNA: TGTGCCAGCAGCTTAGGGGGGGGTCAGGATCAGCCCCAGCATTTT.

This clonotype was picked up a small number of times. The J gene is TRBJ1-2, the V gene TRBV6-2 or TRBV6-3, with 9 bases that match TRBD1. The CDR3 is made up of 14 amino acids. The V segment lost 2 bases and the J segment 4 bases; nucleotides outside the gene matches: 2. CDR1 MNHEY and CDR2 SVGEGT come from the germline V gene. The CDR3 protein is CASSYGTGLYGYTF. CDR3 DNA: TGTGCCAGCAGTTACGGGACAGGGCTCTATGGCTACACCTTC.

This clonotype was detected ten times or more. The gene calls are TRBV5-1 and TRBJ2-3; D unclear. CDR3 size: 14 residues. The ends were cut back, 0 bases at V and 4 bases at J, with 9 bases in the middle. CDR1 is SGHRS, CDR2 YFSETQ, per germline. CDR3 loop: CASSLESVADTQYF. Here the CDR3 DNA reads TGCGCCAGCAGCTTGGAATCTGTAGCAGATACGCAGTATTTT.

The table lists this clonotype with many counts. The V gene is TRBV7-2, the J gene TRBJ2-7; no clear D. Trimming shortened V by 4 bases and J by 7 bases, and 14 bases separated the two germline ends. CDR1 is SGHTA, CDR2 FQGNSA, per germline. The CDR3 runs to 13 residues. The CDR3 sequence: CASSSTSAWEQYF. The CDR3, as DNA: TGTGCCAGCAGCTCGACTTCCGCCTGGGAGCAGTACTTC.

Only a few counts were recorded for this clonotype. The chain couples TRBV6-1 to TRBJ2-1; the match to TRBD1 covers 7 bases. Germline loops: CDR1 MNHNS, CDR2 SASEGT. The CDR3 spans 17 residues. V shed 6 bases, J shed 8 bases, and the junction held 19 bases outside the gene matches. The CDR3: CASSRRPTGRSPHEQFF. CDR3 nucleotide sequence: TGTGCCAGCAGCCGCCGACCGACAGGGAGATCCCCGCATGAGCAGTTCTTC.

The sample holds a few counts of this clonotype. CDR3 residues: CSAEGGPGQETQYF. The CDR3 bases are TGCAGTGCCGAGGGGGGACCCGGACAAGAGACCCAGTACTTC. The rearrangement uses TRBV20-1 and TRBJ2-5; possibly TRBD1 or TRBD2 for D (6 bases each). The germline V gene has CDR1 DFQATT and CDR2 SNEGSKA (reference sequence). Trimming removed 6 bases from V and 2 bases from J, with 16 bases in between. The CDR3 covers 14 residues.

The gene calls are TRBV5-1 and TRBJ2-5, with unresolved D. The V gene lost 5 bases and the J gene lost 0 bases, with 11 bases spanning the gap. The CDR3 has 14 amino acids. Germline lookup yields CDR1 SGHRS and CDR2 YFSETQ. The CDR3 is CASSPRADQETQYF. Here the CDR3 DNA reads TGCGCCAGCAGTCCCCGGGCCGACCAAGAGACCCAGTACTTC.

This clonotype was detected a few times. The rearrangement links TRBV20-1 to TRBJ2-2; no firm D call. The germline V gene has CDR1 DFQATT and CDR2 SNEGSKA (reference sequence). CDR3 length: 14 residues. V lost 3 bases, J lost 4 bases, and 12 bases lay in between. CDR3 nucleotides: TGCAGTGCTAGTTCCGGGTTGGCCACCGGGGAGCTGTTTTTT. Translating gives CSASSGLATGELFF.

The gene calls are TRBV5-1 and TRBJ2-2, with 7 bases aligning to TRBD2. This CDR3 has 14 residues. With V trimmed by 6 bases and J by 6 bases, 8 bases remained unmatched. Germline CDR1 reads SGHRS; CDR2 reads YFSETQ. The CDR3 loop is CASKERGGPGELFF. CDR3 nucleotides: TGCGCCAGCAAGGAGCGGGGTGGCCCCGGGGAGCTGTTTTTT.

V and J are TRBV20-1 and TRBJ2-1, with 9 bases matching TRBD2. The CDR3 runs 15 residues. Trimming at V came to 5 bases and at J to 1 base, leaving 6 bases not matched to a gene. Germline loops: CDR1 DFQATT, CDR2 SNEGSKA (reference sequence). The CDR3 sequence: CSAPLAGGSYNEQFF. DNA of the CDR3: TGCAGTGCTCCTCTGGCGGGGGGGTCCTACAATGAGCAGTTCTTC.

This clonotype was detected only a few times. V and J are TRBV4-2 and TRBJ2-7; D is ambiguous. CDR3 length: 16 amino acids. CDR1 LGHNA and CDR2 YNFKEQ come from the germline V gene. Trimming took 4 bases from V and 0 from J, leaving 16 bases between them. The CDR3 spells CASSRNRVSSSYEQYF. Written as DNA, the CDR3 is TGTGCCAGCAGCCGAAACCGGGTTTCAAGCTCCTACGAGCAGTACTTC.

This clonotype was recorded a few times. The chain carries TRBV20-1 and TRBJ2-1, with 10 bases lining up with TRBD2. The CDR3 is 13 amino acids. Germline trimming cut 3 bases from V and 9 bases from J; bases unmatched to any gene: 5. Germline V gene data show CDR1 as DFQATT and CDR2 as SNEGSKA (reference sequence). This chain's CDR3 is CSASGTSDGEQFF. CDR3 DNA sequence: TGCAGTGCTAGTGGGACTAGCGACGGTGAGCAGTTCTTC.

This CDR3 is CASSYFGQMNTEAFF. In DNA form, the CDR3 reads TGTGCCAGCAGTTACTTCGGGCAGATGAACACTGAAGCTTTCTTT. The V call is TRBV6-2 or TRBV6-3, the J call TRBJ1-1; the D is unclear. This CDR3 has 15 amino acids. The V end was cut by 1 base, the J end by 0 bases, with 9 bases between. Germline CDR1 reads MNHEY; CDR2 reads SVGEGT.

The rearrangement uses TRBV20-1 and TRBJ1-5, with unresolved D. The CDR3 extends over 14 amino acids. V was shortened by 0 bases and J by 1 base, with 7 bases between the two germline ends. CDR1 and CDR2 from the germline V gene are DFQATT and SNEGSKA (reference sequence). The CDR3 spells CSARENRSNQPQHF. CDR3 bases: TGCAGTGCTAGAGAAAACAGAAGCAATCAGCCCCAGCATTTT.

This clonotype showed up just a few times. The rearrangement links TRBV20-1 to TRBJ1-2, with D possibly being TRBD1 (5 bases). Germline values: CDR1 DFQATT, CDR2 SNEGSKA (reference sequence). This CDR3 contains 11 residues. V lost 3 bases and J lost 4, with 6 bases in between. The CDR3 spells CSARTAYGYTF. CDR3 DNA sequence: TGCAGTGCTAGGACAGCCTATGGCTACACCTTC.

The chain has TRBV7-2 and TRBJ1-6; possible D gene TRBD1, 5 bases. Germline-derived CDR1 and CDR2 are SGHTA and FQGNSA. The CDR3 length is 16 residues. V was clipped by 3 bases and J by 8 bases, with 17 bases between them. The CDR3 reads CASSFQVTRGDSPLHF. The CDR3 coding sequence is TGTGCCAGCAGCTTTCAGGTTACCCGAGGGGATTCACCCCTCCACTTT.

A few counts support this clonotype. The genes are TRBV5-1 and TRBJ2-2, with 14 bases aligning to TRBD2. With V trimmed by 4 bases and J by 4 bases, 12 bases remained unmatched. The CDR3 is made up of 19 amino acids. The germline gives CDR1 SGHRS, CDR2 YFSETQ. CDR3 protein: CASSPAGTSGSLGTGELFF. In DNA form, the CDR3 reads TGCGCCAGCAGCCCGGCCGGGACTAGCGGGAGTCTTGGCACCGGGGAGCTGTTTTTT.

This clonotype was detected many times. The V and J genes are TRBV5-1 and TRBJ2-2; 8 bases are a match to TRBD1. The V and J ends lost 4 bases and 5 bases, in that order; junction bases with no gene match: 10. The V gene's germline CDR1 is SGHRS and CDR2 YFSETQ. This CDR3 contains 16 residues. This CDR3 reads CASSDRDRRGTGELFF. The CDR3, as DNA: TGCGCCAGCAGCGACCGGGACAGGAGAGGAACCGGGGAGCTGTTTTTT.

This clonotype has only a few counts. This chain links TRBV20-1 with TRBJ1-5; D call uncertain. The CDR3 runs to 12 residues. V was cut by 6 bases and J by 7 bases, with 13 bases left in between. Germline CDR1 is DFQATT and CDR2 is SNEGSKA (reference sequence). CDR3 coding DNA: TGCAGTGCCCCCGGGCCCGGACAGCCCCAGCATTTT. Protein: CSAPGPGQPQHF.

This clonotype was seen only a few times. This chain links TRBV20-1 with TRBJ2-7; 11 bases match TRBD2. Germline lookup yields CDR1 DFQATT and CDR2 SNEGSKA (reference sequence). V was pared by 0 bases and J by 2 bases, with 0 bases of the junction left unmatched. The CDR3 length is 14 residues. The CDR3 nucleotides read TGCAGTGCTAGAGATAGCGGGAGGGCCTACGAGCAGTACTTC. Translating gives CSARDSGRAYEQYF.

This clonotype was picked up many times. The J gene is TRBJ2-7, the V gene TRBV20-1; 10 nucleotides match TRBD2. V trimming: 0 bases; J trimming: 12 bases; junction bases outside the gene matches: 14. The V gene's germline CDR1 is DFQATT and CDR2 SNEGSKA (reference sequence). The CDR3 sequence is 15 residues long. The CDR3 sequence is CSARDPRTSGTSPYF. In nucleotides, the CDR3 is TGCAGTGCTAGAGATCCCCGCACTAGCGGGACTTCCCCGTACTTC.

The chain carries TRBV10-3 and TRBJ1-1; a possible D gene is TRBD1 (5 bases). The germline CDR1 and CDR2 sequences are ENHRY and SYGVKD. Trimming stripped 4 bases from V and 1 base from J, with 10 bases between. The CDR3 spans 14 residues. The CDR3 sequence is CAISVAGRNTEAFF. CDR3 in DNA: TGTGCCATCAGTGTGGCGGGGCGGAACACTGAAGCTTTCTTT.

The chain carries TRBV29-1 and TRBJ2-3; the match to TRBD2 covers 12 bases. The germline V gene encodes CDR1 SQVTM and CDR2 ANQGSEA. CDR3 length equals 18 residues. V shed 6 bases and J 0 bases; nucleotides not matched to a gene: 13. The CDR3 DNA sequence: TGCAGCGTGGATCCGGGACTAGCGGGCGGGGTTAGCACAGATACGCAGTATTTT. It translates to CSVDPGLAGGVSTDTQYF.

V gene TRBV11-2 combines with J gene TRBJ2-1; a weak D match, TRBD2 (5 bases). Trimming removed 5 bases from V and 7 bases from J, with 12 bases in between. This CDR3 is built from 13 residues. Germline CDR1 is SGHAT and CDR2 is FQNNGV. The CDR3 DNA reads TGTGCCAGCAGCCCGGGAATCCTGAATGAGCAGTTCTTC. The encoded protein is CASSPGILNEQFF.